This T cell receptor beta chain is from a study of blood T cell repertoires in COVID-19 (dated by TCRdb to the early 2020s). Study-level background: The collaborator samples originated in the United States, Italy and Spain and spanned the acute and convalescent phases of COVID-19. The prospective study material was composed of cDNA or gDNA derived from T cells, B-cell-depleted T cells, or PBMCs. Where available, HLA class I and class II types were obtained from metadata supplied by the sample provider rather than from assay-based typing. The repertoires were made available in a free public database intended to serve as a resource for research on the immune response to SARS-CoV-2. Deeply sampled blood TCRbeta repertoires from subjects exposed to, actively infected with, or recovered from COVID-19 were included in the dataset. Nearly every sample came with metadata listing a de-identified subject ID, COVID-19 status, age in years and sex. Samples were obtained from the ongoing ImmuneRACE study (first 160 participants) and from over a thousand subjects provided by 6 global collaborators.

The immunoSEQ Assay, a bias-controlled multiplex PCR, was used to amplify TCRbeta CDR3 regions from genomic DNA. In the authors' own workflow: The number of nucleated cells in each sample was estimated by amplification of reference gene primers within the assay. Sequence reads were collapsed and filtered to measure the absolute abundance of every unique TCRbeta CDR3 rearrangement. Productive Simpson clonality was computed per sample as the square root of Simpson's diversity index over productive rearrangements. TCRdb re-hosts the immuneACCESS table, in-frame sequences only. Its copies lack some clones; in the studies checked, an unresolved V gene accounts for under half of them, and the cause for the rest is not known. The D gene and trimming were derived from the DNA, and the V and J assignments and clone size from that table. Recorded for this sample are some 220,000 clones; around 81% of them occurred a single time. The top ten clones comprise 9.5% to 15% of the sample.

Overall study outcomes, separate from this receptor: How much clinical and demographic metadata was included differed by source and by participant, and the metadata was provided uncurated.

Each collaborating institution followed its own protocols to collect whole blood in K2EDTA tubes. For TCRbeta analysis, collaborator samples were shipped as frozen whole blood, as isolated PBMCs, or as DNA extracted from either sample type. Comment on this clone: The specificity of this receptor is unknown. Per-nucleotide qualities are absent, and no much larger clonotype sits a single base away.

Source material: peripheral blood. This clonotype was sampled from a human donor in a cohort sampled during active COVID-19.

The DNA is TGCGCCAGCAGCTTGGTACGAGACAATGAGCAGTTCTTC. Translated, this gives CASSLVRDNEQFF. Recombination joined TRBV5-1 with TRBJ2-1; no D gene can be assigned with confidence. CDR1 and CDR2 (SGHRS, YFSETQ) derive from the germline V gene. V sheds 0 bases and J sheds 5 bases, leaving 6 bases between their ends. The CDR3 runs 13 residues from the cysteine to the phenylalanine. The retained sequence is limited to the CDR3, 39 bases, with the frame set at the first base.